These 3 T cell receptor beta chains originate from one sample sequenced in a study of OX40 agonist ivuxolimab in advanced cancers. Sequencing was performed with immunoSEQ multiplex PCR; in TCRdb, only in-frame clones are kept and a portion is missing. The sample lists 30,000 to 45,000 clones, over 60% occurring once. The sequences come from CD4+ or CD8+ T cells sorted from blood, collected in a trial of the OX40 agonist ivuxolimab. These TCRs come from an adult with an advanced solid tumor such as melanoma, head and neck, liver or kidney cancer.

This clone was observed a handful of times. The chain is built from TRBV30 and TRBJ1-1; D may be TRBD1 (5 bases). V lost 5 bases and J lost 1, with 11 bases in between. The CDR3 covers 13 residues. Germline CDR1 reads GTSNPN; CDR2 reads SVGIG (reference sequence). CDR3 sequence reads: CAWQWGPNTEAFF. CDR3 bases: TGTGCCTGGCAGTGGGGCCCGAACACTGAAGCTTTCTTT.

The chain has TRBV7-6 and TRBJ2-1, with D perhaps matching TRBD1 (5 bases). V shed 4 bases and J shed 0 bases, with 10 bases lying between them. The germline V gene encodes CDR1 SGHVS and CDR2 FNYEAQ. This CDR3 contains 15 residues. CDR3 sequence reads: CASSSTGVSYNEQFF. CDR3 sequence (DNA): TGTGCCAGCAGCTCAACAGGAGTCTCCTACAATGAGCAGTTCTTC.

This clone showed up just once. This chain uses TRBV5-4 with TRBJ2-2, with D maybe TRBD1 (8 bases). V gave up 5 bases and J gave up 3 bases, with 14 bases separating them. Germline CDR1 is SGHNT and CDR2 is YYREEE (reference sequence). This CDR3 has 15 residues. In DNA, the CDR3 is TGTGCCAGCAGGAGGACAGGGAGGGACACCGGGGAGCTGTTTTTT. Its protein is CASRRTGRDTGELFF. The full variable domain, rest sourced from reference TRBV5-4 and TRBJ2-2, is ETGVTQSPTHLIKTRGQQVTLRCSSQSGHNTVSWYQQALGQGPQFIFQYYREEENGRGNFPPRFSGLQFPNYSSELNVNALELDDSALYLCASRRTGRDTGELFFGEGSRLTVL.